This TCR beta chain was obtained from a study of T cell responses to AZD1222 COVID-19 vaccine listed by TCRdb under 2021. About the investigation overall: A total of about 240 trial participants underwent TCR sequencing, of whom some 210 received two doses of AZD1222 and about 25 received two doses of the MenACWY control vaccine. Trial participants were enrolled by age into 18-55, 56-69 and 70-plus year subgroups, with 148, 28 and 57 TCR-sequenced participants respectively. What the research found in general, with its limitations: The whole spike protein was spanned by vaccine-associated CD4 TCRs, and dominant responses were seen in regions 160-218 and 743-854. After two AZD1222 doses, both the breadth and the depth of spike-specific TCRs were significantly higher than at day 0 and than in MenACWY recipients. In the small 56-69-year group, the increase in depth fell short of significance, most likely because of low power. Because no samples from the day 14 peak response were available, repertoires could be characterized only after the peak T cell response. Reportedly, close to half of the unique spike-specific TCRs recognized epitopes lying outside the regions that are mutated in the B.1.351 and B.1.1.7 variants. Participants were mostly white British and included more females than males, and it was suggested by the authors that clonal diversity may have been underestimated. Conclusions about previously exposed vaccinees were limited because only six or seven AZD1222 recipients were SARS-CoV-2 seropositive at baseline.

The CDR3 regions of human TCRbeta chains were analyzed by immunosequencing. From the authors' description of their analysis: Repertoire TCRs were matched against a reference library of SARS-CoV-2-specific TCRs generated with the MIRA antigen-specificity platform. Breadth meant the fraction of unique TCRs that were SARS-CoV-2-associated, whereas depth meant the fraction of total T cells that were SARS-CoV-2-associated. Using the MIRA data, each spike-specific TCR was mapped to the spike region that the TCR reacts to and placed in a CD4 or CD8 class. Log10-transformed breadth and depth values were compared by one-way ANOVA with Sidak's multiple comparisons tests. Not all clones reach the TCRdb copy of this immuneACCESS table, which keeps in-frame sequences only. Checked studies attribute under half of the gap to unresolved V genes and leave the rest unexplained. For V, J and clone size, that table is used; D and trimming come from the DNA. For this sample there are 150,000 or so clones; just over 90% appear just once. The ten top clones hold roughly 0.98% of the sample.

About this clone itself: Its antigen remains unidentified. Per-base qualities were not stored, and no clone one base away is much larger.

This specimen's time point label, interpreted: about 28 days (+/-7) after the second vaccine dose. AZD1222 recipients given second doses at about 4 weeks or at about 12 weeks were pooled, since spike-specific TCR depth and breadth were not found to differ between the two schedules. Samples from vaccinated people were obtained from the UK trials COV001 and COV002, which included a single-blind randomized controlled phase 2/3 trial of AZD1222 (ChAdOx1 nCoV-19) in healthy adults. Trial participant PBMC samples were collected at day 0 and day 28 after the second dose for TCRbeta chain sequencing. V gives up 5 bases and J gives up 7 bases, and the segment between their germline ends measures 6 bases. CDR1 and CDR2 were assigned from the germline V gene (reference sequence) as MNHNY and SVGAGI. From the cysteine through the phenylalanine, the CDR3 covers 11 amino acids. Just the 33-base CDR3 DNA is kept, in frame starting at base 1.

The V gene is TRBV6-6 and the J gene is TRBJ2-1; the D segment cannot be called with confidence. The sequenced sample was peripheral blood, obtained 28 days after the second AZD1222 dose. The receptor was derived from an adult who received the AZD1222 COVID-19 vaccine. The DNA reads as follows: TGTGCCAGCAGTCTCTATAATGAGCAGTTCTTC. Its translation is CASSLYNEQFF.